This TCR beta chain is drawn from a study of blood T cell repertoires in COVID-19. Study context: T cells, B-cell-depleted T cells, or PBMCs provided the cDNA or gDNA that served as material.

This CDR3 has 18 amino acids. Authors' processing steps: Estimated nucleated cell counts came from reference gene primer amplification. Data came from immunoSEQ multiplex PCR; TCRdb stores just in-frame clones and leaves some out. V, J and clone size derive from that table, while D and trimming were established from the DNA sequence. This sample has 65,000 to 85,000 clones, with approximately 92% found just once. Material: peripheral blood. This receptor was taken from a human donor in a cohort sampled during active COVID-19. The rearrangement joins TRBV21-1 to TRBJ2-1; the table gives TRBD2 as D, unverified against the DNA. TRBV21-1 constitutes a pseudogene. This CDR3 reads CASSPKKRKRACYNEQFF. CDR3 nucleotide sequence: TGTGCCAGCAGCCCAAAAAAGCGAAAGCGGGCTTGCTACAATGAGCAGTTCTTC.